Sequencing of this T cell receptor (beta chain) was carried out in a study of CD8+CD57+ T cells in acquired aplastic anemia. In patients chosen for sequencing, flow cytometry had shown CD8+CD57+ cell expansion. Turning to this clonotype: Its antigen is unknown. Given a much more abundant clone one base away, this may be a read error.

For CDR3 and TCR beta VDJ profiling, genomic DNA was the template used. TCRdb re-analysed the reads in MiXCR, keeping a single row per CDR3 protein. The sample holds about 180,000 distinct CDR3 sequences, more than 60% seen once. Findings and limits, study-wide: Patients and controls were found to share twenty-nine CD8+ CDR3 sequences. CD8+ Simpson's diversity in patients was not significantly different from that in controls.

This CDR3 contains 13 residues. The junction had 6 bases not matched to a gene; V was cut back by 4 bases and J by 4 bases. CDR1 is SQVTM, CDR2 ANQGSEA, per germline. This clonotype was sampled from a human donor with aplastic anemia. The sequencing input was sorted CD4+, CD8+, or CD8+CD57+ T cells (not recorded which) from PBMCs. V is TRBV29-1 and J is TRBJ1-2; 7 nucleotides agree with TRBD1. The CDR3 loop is CSVGAGGTYGYTF. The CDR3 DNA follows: TGCAGCGTTGGCGCAGGGGGGACCTATGGCTACACCTTC.